The TCR beta chain described here comes from a study of shared clonotypes between healthy human individuals. The repertoire was sequenced with immunoSEQ multiplex PCR; TCRdb's copy has only in-frame clones and lacks some. The sample lists approximately 2.3 million clones; 85% to 95% were seen once. There are 14 residues in the CDR3. Per germline, CDR1 SGHTA and CDR2 FQGTGA. Trimming shortened V by 6 bases and J by 2 bases, and 10 bases separated the two germline ends. The chain is built from TRBV7-3 and TRBJ2-2; a possible D gene is TRBD2 (6 bases). The receptor was derived from a man aged 18 to 29 in good health. Some clones in this sample may be carry-over from other donors' samples. Sequences were obtained from naive CD4+ T cells from PBMCs. Sample subset: CD45RA+ positively selected. This CDR3 reads CASRQDYNTGELFF. CDR3 DNA: TGTGCCAGCAGACAGGACTATAACACCGGGGAGCTGTTTTTT.